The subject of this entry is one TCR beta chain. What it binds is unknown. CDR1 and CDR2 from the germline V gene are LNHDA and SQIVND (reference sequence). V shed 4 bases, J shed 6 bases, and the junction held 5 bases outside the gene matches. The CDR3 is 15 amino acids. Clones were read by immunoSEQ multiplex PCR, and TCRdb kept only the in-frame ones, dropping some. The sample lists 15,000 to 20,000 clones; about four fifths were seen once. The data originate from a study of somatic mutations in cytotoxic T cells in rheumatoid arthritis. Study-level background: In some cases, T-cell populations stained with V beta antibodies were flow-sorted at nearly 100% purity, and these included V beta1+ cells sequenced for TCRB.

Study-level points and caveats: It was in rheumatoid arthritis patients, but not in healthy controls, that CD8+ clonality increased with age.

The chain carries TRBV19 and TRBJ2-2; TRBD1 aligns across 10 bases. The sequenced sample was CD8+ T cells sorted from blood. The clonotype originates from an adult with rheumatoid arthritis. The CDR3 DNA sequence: TGTGCCAGTAGTAAAGACAGGGGGCGCGCCGGGGAGCTGTTTTTT. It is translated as CASSKDRGRAGELFF.